The TCR beta chain under discussion was sequenced for a study of T cell repertoires in cytomegalovirus infection. Study-level information: Both a matching HLA type and CMV infection were indicated by public TCR beta signatures.

The CDR3 runs 13 residues. With 4 bases clipped from V and 6 bases from J, the junction kept 5 bases outside the gene matches. In germline, CDR1 is SGHNT, CDR2 YYREEE (reference sequence). Study-wide results and caveats: The ex vivo response was dominated by HLA-C-restricted CMV-specific TCR beta clonotypes. Carriage of CMV together with the relevant HLA was identifiable through cumulative public TCR beta family frequency.

TCRdb re-analysed the reads in MiXCR, keeping a single row per CDR3 protein. The data show about 280,000 distinct CDR3 sequences, with 22% seen just once and under 25% held by the top ten. This clonotype was observed many times. The antigen is not known. The clonotype comes from a human donor in good health (CMV status not recorded). Some clones in this sample may be carry-over from other donors' samples. The chain employs TRBV5-4 and TRBJ2-3; 7 bases map to TRBD2. The source material was cultured PBMCs, sampled from culture after CMV antigen stimulation. The CDR3, as DNA: TGTGCCAGCAGCCTACCGCGGGGGGATACGCAGTATTTT. Its translation: CASSLPRGDTQYF.